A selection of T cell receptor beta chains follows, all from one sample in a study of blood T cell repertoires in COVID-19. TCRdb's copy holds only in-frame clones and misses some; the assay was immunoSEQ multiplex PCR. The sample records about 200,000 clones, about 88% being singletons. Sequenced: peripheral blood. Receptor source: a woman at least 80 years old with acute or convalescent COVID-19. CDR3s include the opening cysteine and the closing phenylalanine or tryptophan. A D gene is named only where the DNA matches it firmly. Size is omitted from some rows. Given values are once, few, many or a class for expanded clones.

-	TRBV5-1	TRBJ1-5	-	CASSLEGGGNQPQHF	TGCGCCAGCAGCTTGGAAGGGGGGGGCAATCAGCCCCAGCATTTT
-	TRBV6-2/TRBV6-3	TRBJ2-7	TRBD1	CASSDPGQGAEQYF	TGTGCCAGCAGTGACCCGGGACAGGGGGCCGAGCAGTACTTC
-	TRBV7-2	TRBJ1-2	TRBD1	CASSSQGTGEGGYTF	TGTGCCAGCAGCTCTCAGGGGACAGGGGAGGGCGGCTACACCTTC
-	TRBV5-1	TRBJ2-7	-	CASSSGQSRTGREQYF	TGCGCCAGCAGCTCGGGGCAAAGTCGAACAGGGCGGGAGCAGTACTTC
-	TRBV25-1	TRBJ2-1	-	CASSQRGAASYNEQFF	TGTGCCAGCAGTCAACGGGGGGCAGCGTCCTACAATGAGCAGTTCTTC
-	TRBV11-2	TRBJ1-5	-	CASLGGQQPQHF	TGTGCCAGCTTAGGAGGTCAGCAGCCCCAGCATTTT
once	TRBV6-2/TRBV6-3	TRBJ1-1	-	CASSYRRRNTEAFF	TGTGCCAGCAGTTATCGCCGGAGGAACACTGAAGCTTTCTTT
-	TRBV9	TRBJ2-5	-	CASSVRDLQETQYF	TGTGCCAGCAGCGTGCGAGATTTACAAGAGACCCAGTACTTC
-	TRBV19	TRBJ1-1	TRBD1	CASSPTGQGYTEAFF	TGTGCCAGCTCGCCGACCGGACAGGGTTACACTGAAGCTTTCTTT
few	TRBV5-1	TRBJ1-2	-	CASSLGGGIFYGYTF	TGCGCCAGCAGCTTGGGTGGAGGGATTTTCTATGGCTACACCTTC
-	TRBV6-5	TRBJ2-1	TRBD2	CASSYEETSGRLEQFF	TGTGCCAGCAGTTACGAAGAGACTAGCGGGAGGCTTGAGCAGTTCTTC
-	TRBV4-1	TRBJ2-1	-	CASSQLEAGEQFF	TGCGCCAGCAGCCAGTTGGAGGCGGGCGAGCAGTTCTTC
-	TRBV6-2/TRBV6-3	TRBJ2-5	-	CASSYGTRGLVQETQYF	TGTGCCAGCAGTTACGGGACTAGGGGGCTGGTCCAAGAGACCCAGTACTTC
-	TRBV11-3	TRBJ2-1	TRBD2	CASSFGGTSGSSYNEQFF	TGTGCCAGCAGCTTCGGAGGGACTAGCGGTTCCTCCTACAATGAGCAGTTCTTC
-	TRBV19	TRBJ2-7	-	CASSIGSAYEQYF	TGTGCCAGTAGTATTGGCAGCGCCTACGAGCAGTACTTC
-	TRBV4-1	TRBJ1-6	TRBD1	CASSHLNRGGNSPLHF	TGCGCCAGCAGCCACCTCAACAGGGGTGGTAATTCACCCCTCCACTTT
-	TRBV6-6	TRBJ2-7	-	CASSYGSLSYEQYF	TGTGCCAGCAGTTACGGCAGTTTGTCCTACGAGCAGTACTTC
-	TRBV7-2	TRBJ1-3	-	CASSSGVPSGNTIYF	TGTGCCAGCAGTTCCGGGGTCCCCTCTGGAAACACCATATATTTT
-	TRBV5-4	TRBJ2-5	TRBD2	CASSSGGSRGPQYF	TGTGCCAGCAGCAGCGGGGGTTCCCGGGGCCCCCAGTACTTC
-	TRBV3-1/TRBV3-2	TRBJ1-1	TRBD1	CASSLHGQGIITEAFF	TGTGCCAGCAGCCTACATGGACAGGGAATAATAACTGAAGCTTTCTTT
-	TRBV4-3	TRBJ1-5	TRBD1	CASSQGTGGNQPQHF	TGCGCCAGCAGCCAAGGGACAGGGGGCAATCAGCCCCAGCATTTT
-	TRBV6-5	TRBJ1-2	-	CASSLQGTGYTF	TGTGCCAGCAGTTTACAGGGTACTGGCTACACCTTC
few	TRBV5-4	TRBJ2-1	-	CASSLGSLSSYNEQFF	TGTGCCAGCAGCTTGGGGAGCCTAAGCTCCTACAATGAGCAGTTCTTC
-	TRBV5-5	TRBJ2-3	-	CASSLGQNTQYF	TGTGCCAGCAGTTTAGGACAGAATACGCAGTATTTT
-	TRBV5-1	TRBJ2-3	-	CASSLRGGNLRPDTQYF	TGCGCCAGCAGCTTGAGAGGGGGAAACTTACGCCCAGATACGCAGTATTTT
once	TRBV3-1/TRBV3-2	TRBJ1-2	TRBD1	CASSQAVQGVGYTF	TGTGCCAGCAGCCAAGCTGTACAGGGGGTGGGCTACACCTTC
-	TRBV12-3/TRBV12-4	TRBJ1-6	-	CASGFRDVSPLHF	TGTGCCAGCGGATTCAGGGATGTCTCACCCCTCCACTTT
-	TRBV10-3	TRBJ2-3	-	CATVAVQLTDTQYF	TGTGCCACCGTAGCGGTCCAACTCACAGATACGCAGTATTTT
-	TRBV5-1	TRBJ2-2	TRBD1	CASSLSPGQGANGELFF	TGCGCCAGCAGCTTGAGTCCCGGACAGGGGGCGAACGGGGAGCTGTTTTTT
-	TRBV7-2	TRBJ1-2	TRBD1	CASTPDRNLYGYTF	TGTGCCAGCACCCCGGACAGGAACCTCTATGGCTACACCTTC
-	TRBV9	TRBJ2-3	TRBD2	CASSVAPAGSEYTQYF	TGTGCCAGCAGCGTAGCTCCAGCGGGATCGGAATATACGCAGTATTTT
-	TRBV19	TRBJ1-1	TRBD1	CASSVTGGWTEAFF	TGTGCCAGTAGTGTTACAGGGGGGTGGACTGAAGCTTTCTTT